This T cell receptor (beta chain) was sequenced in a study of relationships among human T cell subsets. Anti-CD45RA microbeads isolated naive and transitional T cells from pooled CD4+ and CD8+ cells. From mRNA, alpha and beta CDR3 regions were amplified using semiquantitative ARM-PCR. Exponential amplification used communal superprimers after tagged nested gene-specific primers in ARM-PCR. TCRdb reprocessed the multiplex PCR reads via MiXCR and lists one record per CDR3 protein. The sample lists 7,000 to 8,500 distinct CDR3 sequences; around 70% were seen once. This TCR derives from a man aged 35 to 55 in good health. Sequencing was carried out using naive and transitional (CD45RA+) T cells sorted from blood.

CDR3 sequence: CASSLYTPEGNQPQHF. CDR3 DNA: TGTGCCAGCAGCCTTTACACACCCGAGGGGAATCAGCCCCAGCATTTT. The chain carries TRBV7-6 and TRBJ1-5; possibly TRBD1 for D (5 bases). V lost 5 bases and J lost 4, with 18 bases in between. The CDR3 loop spans 16 amino acids. Per germline, CDR1 SGHVS and CDR2 FNYEAQ.